These T cell receptor beta chains were read from a single sample in a study of blood T cell repertoires in COVID-19. Method: immunoSEQ multiplex PCR; TCRdb's copy keeps in-frame clones and lacks some. The sample shows 100,000 to 140,000 clones, 70% to 90% of them seen only once. Sample: peripheral blood. Receptors originate from a man aged 35 to 55 with active or convalescent COVID-19. The CDR3 runs from the conserved cysteine through the conserved F or W. D genes are given only for firm matches. Size tells how often a clone was seen (once, few, many) or the class of an expanded clone, and some rows leave it out.

j_call d_call clone_size cdr3_length v_call cdr3_aa cdr3_nt
TRBJ2-7 TRBD2 . 20 TRBV18 CASSRVRTGGRLAGPWEQYF TGTGCCAGCTCACGTGTGAGGACAGGTGGTCGGCTAGCGGGGCCCTGGGAGCAGTACTTC
TRBJ1-4 . . 17 TRBV9 CASSVGVQGSRYEKLFF TGTGCCAGCAGCGTAGGTGTGCAGGGATCGCGGTATGAAAAACTGTTTTTT
TRBJ2-6 . . 15 TRBV5-1 CASSRQLTGANVLTF TGCGCCAGCAGCCGACAGCTAACTGGGGCCAACGTCCTGACTTTC
TRBJ2-7 TRBD1 . 19 TRBV23-1 CASSQSRGTGKQKPYEQYF TGCGCCAGCAGTCAATCGAGAGGGACAGGGAAACAAAAACCCTACGAGCAGTACTTC
TRBJ1-5 . . 14 TRBV6-6 CASSYTGSHQPQHF TGTGCCAGCAGTTACACGGGAAGCCATCAGCCCCAGCATTTT
TRBJ2-3 . . 13 TRBV25-1 CASSRRQEDTQYF TGTGCCAGCAGTCGCAGACAGGAGGATACGCAGTATTTT
TRBJ1-1 . . 14 TRBV4-1 CASSQDTGYTEAFF TGCGCCAGCAGCCAAGATACGGGTTACACTGAAGCTTTCTTT
TRBJ1-5 . . 15 TRBV5-6 CASSQSWGTGQPQHF TGTGCCAGCAGCCAGAGTTGGGGAACGGGGCAGCCCCAGCATTTT
TRBJ2-3 TRBD2 . 17 TRBV18 CASSPPLAGGVADTQYF TGTGCCAGCTCACCACCGTTAGCGGGAGGGGTTGCAGATACGCAGTATTTT
TRBJ2-1 . . 15 TRBV11-3 CASSLAGGTHNEQFF TGTGCCAGCAGCTTAGCTGGCGGGACCCACAATGAGCAGTTCTTC
TRBJ2-7 TRBD2 . 14 TRBV28 CASSPGLAGYEQYF TGTGCCAGCAGTCCGGGACTAGCGGGGTACGAGCAGTACTTC
TRBJ1-1 . . 14 TRBV19 CASSIYRENTEAFF TGTGCCAGTAGTATTTACAGGGAGAACACTGAAGCTTTCTTT
TRBJ2-7 . . 16 TRBV7-2 CASSMGGQEHTYEQYF TGTGCCAGCAGCATGGGGGGTCAAGAGCATACCTACGAGCAGTACTTC
TRBJ2-1 TRBD2 few 14 TRBV2 CARRTSGSYNEQFF TGTGCCCGAAGGACTAGCGGGAGCTACAATGAGCAGTTCTTC
TRBJ1-6 . . 14 TRBV6-5 CASRDGENNSPLHF TGTGCCAGCCGAGACGGGGAGAATAATTCACCCCTCCACTTT
TRBJ2-1 TRBD2 . 17 TRBV7-6 CASTRWGSGMGGNEQFF TGTGCCAGCACCCGATGGGGTAGCGGGATGGGAGGCAATGAGCAGTTCTTC
TRBJ1-1 TRBD1 . 14 TRBV19 CASSLQGGLEVAFF TGTGCCAGTAGTCTACAGGGGGGGCTAGAGGTAGCTTTCTTT
TRBJ2-5 . . 14 TRBV18 CASSPPGGKETQYF TGTGCCAGCTCACCACCGGGAGGCAAGGAGACCCAGTACTTC
TRBJ1-6 TRBD1 . 15 TRBV28 CASSLTGTGWSPLHF TGTGCCAGCAGTTTAACGGGGACAGGGTGGTCACCCCTCCACTTT
TRBJ2-7 . . 14 TRBV7-2 CASSSRGVVYEQYF TGTGCCAGCAGCTCCAGGGGAGTGGTATACGAGCAGTACTTC
TRBJ1-5 . once 12 TRBV5-1 CASSLDGQPQHF TGCGCCAGCAGCTTGGACGGTCAGCCCCAGCATTTT
TRBJ1-1 . . 14 TRBV18 CASSPVKWNTEAFF TGTGCCAGCTCACCAGTAAAATGGAACACTGAAGCTTTCTTT